This T cell receptor (beta chain) was obtained from a study of early T cells in non-severe SARS-CoV-2 infection. About the research overall: Sequencing input comprised bulk RNA from unsorted whole blood; chain pairing was not available.

In germline, CDR1 is WSHSY, CDR2 SAAADI. The CDR3 loop spans 12 amino acids. Trimming stripped 5 bases from V and 3 bases from J, with 7 bases between. Unique molecular identifiers (one per individual cDNA molecule) were attached. TCRdb fed the 5' RACE reads into MiXCR, producing one record per CDR3 protein. The table records about 55,000 distinct CDR3 sequences, 6.6% of them present only once. Notes on the study in general: Database matching using VDJdb favored anti-spike CD8 responses, with private and CD4 specificities left missing.

Only a few counts were recorded for this clonotype. Its antigen is undetermined. The sample was whole blood, taken at baseline. This receptor was taken from an adult who was a healthcare worker with PCR-confirmed SARS-CoV-2 infection or an uninfected control (not recorded which). This chain connects TRBV10-2 to TRBJ1-1; no clear D gene. The CDR3 sequence is CASSTVYTEAFF. The CDR3 bases are TGCGCCAGCAGTACAGTTTACACTGAAGCTTTCTTT.